This T cell receptor (beta chain) comes out of a study of beta chain features in type 1 diabetes (dated by TCRdb to between 2017 and 2018). About the full investigation: Patients and healthy donors did not differ in mean age, gender distribution, total cell number or subset yield. Regulatory and stem cell-like memory subsets were obtained from only 8 patients and about 8 healthy donors, while naive and central memory subsets were obtained from all 28 donors. In the study, recently diagnosed type 1 diabetes patients and matched healthy donors were compared on the TCRB repertoires of their sorted circulating CD4+ T cell subsets. A total of roughly 98,000,000 sorted cells were examined across all samples, and RNA yield correlated strongly with the number of cells per subset.

A single peripheral blood draw of 90 to 150 mL on average was collected from each donor into heparinised tubes. A BD FACSAria II and a panel including CD45RO, CCR7, CD25, CD127, CD95 and CD27 were used to sort naive, central memory, regulatory and stem cell-like memory CD4+ T cells. Purity was above 95% for every sorted population. Right away, PBMCs were isolated by Lymphoprep density gradient centrifugation and were stained directly, with no culture step. So that batch effects would be minimized, each experiment stained and sorted samples in pairs, pairing one healthy donor with one patient. Regarding this clone: What this receptor recognizes is not known. It has no much larger one-base neighbor in the sample; base qualities were not kept.

Spanning cysteine to phenylalanine, the CDR3 consists of 12 amino acids. CDR3 DNA only is kept here, 36 bases in frame from base 1. The germline V gene yields SGHRS for CDR1 and YFSETQ for CDR2. The V end loses 4 bases and the J end loses 7 bases, and a stretch of 11 bases separates them. All of the isolated RNA was reverse transcribed with the High Capacity cDNA Reverse Transcription Kit, so expressed TCRB transcripts were sequenced. Naive, central memory and regulatory T cell samples underwent deep immunoSEQ sequencing, averaging approximately 3.3 million total reads per sample. Sorted cells were lysed in RLT buffer and RNA was extracted with DNase-treated RNeasy Micro or Mini kits, depending on cell number. Each cell subset was processed on its own to prevent cross-contamination, while patient and healthy donor samples were processed together. Using the immunoSEQ multiplex PCR, TCRB sequences were amplified from cDNA into 87-bp fragments spanning the CDR3 region. Sequencing of the amplicons was performed on the Illumina HiSeq platform. In the original analysis: PCR bias was corrected computationally using synthetic template baselines, and reads within Hamming distance 2 were collapsed, with unmergeable singletons discarded. By aligning reads against IMGT, V, D and J genes, CDR3 length, and insertions or deletions at six rearrangement sites were assigned. Clonotype counts were normalized to sorted cell number within each subset before computing true diversity and Gini coefficients with the tcR R package. Repertoire sharing was quantified using the overlap coefficient calculated on TCRB nucleotide sequences. Out-of-frame TCRB sequences from naive cells were analyzed to stand in for the pre-selection repertoire. TCRdb retrieved this table from immuneACCESS and kept in-frame rearrangements only. Not all clones are present; in checked studies, unresolved V genes account for under half, and no reason is known for the remainder. For V, J and clone size, that table is used; D and trimming come from the DNA. This sample gives about 270,000 clones in total; 13% to 15% of them show up just once. Of the sample, about 0.017% falls within the top ten clones.

The paper's findings and limits, for the study overall: Because the HLA sub-analyses included only small numbers of individuals, any influence of HLA type on TCRB rearrangement was left unresolved. Fewer insertions and more nucleotide deletions at VDJ recombination sites were observed in patients with type 1 diabetes, implying thymic rearrangement abnormalities. Shorter templates might have been favored by PCR, but patient and control samples were amplified and corrected together, so both groups would have been affected equally by any skew. The naive, central memory and regulatory TCRB repertoires appeared to resemble one another more closely among patients than among healthy donors. Because cDNA was sequenced instead of genomic DNA, highly expressing activated cells could be over-represented, though the groups showed no difference in activation or CD3 levels. A moderate but significant shortening of TCRB CDR3 length was observed in type 1 diabetes patients in all four CD4+ subsets.

Sequencing used naive CD4+ T cells from blood. The sample's cell subset or site label, in plain terms: true naive CD4+ T cells. The receptor was derived from a man aged 30 to 45 with type 1 diabetes. The chain is assembled from TRBV5-1 and TRBJ1-2; TRBD1 is a possible D gene, resting on 5 matching bases. The encoded CDR3 is CASSPDSGGYTF. The DNA sequence is given as TGCGCCAGCAGCCCAGACAGTGGTGGCTACACCTTC.